This entry is about one T cell receptor beta chain. The antigen is undetermined. The junction and the germline gene differ at one end; a read error may be behind it. Use of 60 Vbeta and 13 Jbeta primers characterized the PCR. TCRdb's table, derived via immunoSEQ multiplex PCR, lists solely in-frame clones and lacks some. In total, the table holds roughly 200,000 clones. The data originate from a study of cytomegalovirus exposure and HLA in healthy donors. Regarding the study as a whole: The study found most TCR sequences rare, yet found some public TCRs in many donors.

The length of the CDR3 is 16 residues. The germline V gene encodes CDR1 ENHRY and CDR2 SYGVKD. The V call is TRBV10-3, the J call TRBJ2-5; TRBD2 aligns across 10 bases. The source material was PBMCs. The sequence was obtained from a man aged 25 to 45 in good health and CMV-seronegative. The CDR3 protein is CASSYYRTSGGETQYF. Written as DNA, the CDR3 is TGTGCCAGCAGTTATTACCGGACTAGCGGAGGGGAGACCCAGTACTTC.